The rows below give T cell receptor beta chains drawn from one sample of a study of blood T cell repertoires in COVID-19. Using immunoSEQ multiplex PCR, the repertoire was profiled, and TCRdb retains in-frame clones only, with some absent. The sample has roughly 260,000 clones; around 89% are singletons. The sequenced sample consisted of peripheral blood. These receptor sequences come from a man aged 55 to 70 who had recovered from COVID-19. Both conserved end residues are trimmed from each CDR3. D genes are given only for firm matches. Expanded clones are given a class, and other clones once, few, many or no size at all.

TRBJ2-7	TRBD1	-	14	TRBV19	ASSIRVGQGIHEQY
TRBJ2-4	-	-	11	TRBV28	ASSRDSKNIQY
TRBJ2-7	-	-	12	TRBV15	ATSTHSSSYEQY
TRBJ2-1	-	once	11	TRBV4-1	ASSPGGLGEQF
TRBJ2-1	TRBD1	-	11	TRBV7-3	ASSTDRNNEQF
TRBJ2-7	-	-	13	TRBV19	ASSIYGGKAYEQY
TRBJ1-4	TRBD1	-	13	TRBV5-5	ASSWQGAYNEKLF
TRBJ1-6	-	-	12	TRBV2	ASSGGGEDSPLH
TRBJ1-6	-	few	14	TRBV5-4	ASSLGSGRYNSPLH
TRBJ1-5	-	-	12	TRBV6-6	ASSYAGNNQPQH
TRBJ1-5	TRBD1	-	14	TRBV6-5	ASSYGGRGHGQPQH
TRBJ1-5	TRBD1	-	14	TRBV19	ASSISTGGFIQPQH
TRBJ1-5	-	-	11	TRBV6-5	ASVTDSNQPQH
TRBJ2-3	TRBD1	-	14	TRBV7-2	ASSKGQGYSTDTQY
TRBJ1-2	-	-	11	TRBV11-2	ASSLPIVSGYT
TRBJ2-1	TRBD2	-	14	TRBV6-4	ASSDSSGGTYNEQF
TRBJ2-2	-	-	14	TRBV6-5	ASSYSFRGAGGELF
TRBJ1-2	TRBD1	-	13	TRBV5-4	ASSPRQGLVHGYT
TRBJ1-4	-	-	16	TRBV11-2	ASTPGRTEDATNEKLF
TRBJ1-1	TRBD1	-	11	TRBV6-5	AHAGGANTEAF